The present T cell receptor beta chain was sequenced within a study of control samples from healthy donors and cancer patients. Using immunoSEQ multiplex PCR, the repertoire was profiled, and TCRdb retains in-frame clones only, with some absent. The sample yields around 110,000 clones, roughly nine tenths seen once. The CDR3 runs to 13 residues. CDR1 and CDR2 (germline): SQVTM, ANQGSEA. The germline V and J ends were trimmed by 4 bases and 5 bases, with 11 bases remaining between them. J is TRBJ2-2 and V is TRBV29-1; TRBD1 is a possible D gene (8 bases). The source of this sequence is a woman between 45 and 65 years old with colorectal cancer. Sample: PBMCs. Here the CDR3 DNA reads TGCAGCGTTGTACAGGGGGGGACCGGGGAGCTGTTTTTT. As protein: CSVVQGGTGELFF.